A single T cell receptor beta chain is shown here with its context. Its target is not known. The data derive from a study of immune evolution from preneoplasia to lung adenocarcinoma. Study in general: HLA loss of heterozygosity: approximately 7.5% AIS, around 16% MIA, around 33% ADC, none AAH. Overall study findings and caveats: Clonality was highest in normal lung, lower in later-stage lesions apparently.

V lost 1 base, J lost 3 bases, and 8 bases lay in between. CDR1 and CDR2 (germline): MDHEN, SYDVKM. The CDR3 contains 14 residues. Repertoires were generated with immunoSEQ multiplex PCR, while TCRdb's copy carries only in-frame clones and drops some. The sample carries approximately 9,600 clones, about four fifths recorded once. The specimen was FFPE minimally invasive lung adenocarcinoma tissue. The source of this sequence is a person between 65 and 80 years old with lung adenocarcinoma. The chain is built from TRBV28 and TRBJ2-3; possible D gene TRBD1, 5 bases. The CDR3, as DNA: TGTGCCAGCAGTTTATATCAGGGAACAGATACGCAGTATTTT. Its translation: CASSLYQGTDTQYF.